These 26 T cell receptor beta chains came from one sample sequenced in a study of blood T cell repertoires in COVID-19. The repertoire was sequenced with immunoSEQ multiplex PCR; TCRdb's copy has only in-frame clones and lacks some. The table records 300,000 to 350,000 clones, over 75% of them present only once. Sequencing was done on a sample of PBMCs or T cells enriched from blood (not recorded which). These TCRs come from a man aged 30 to 45 who had recovered from COVID-19.

V and J are TRBV12-3 or TRBV12-4 and TRBJ1-2; D not certain. CDR3 length: 13 residues. V lost 3 bases to trimming and J lost 6 bases, with 11 bases between them. This CDR3 is CASSFSAQHGYTF. The CDR3, as DNA: TGTGCCAGCAGTTTCTCTGCGCAACATGGCTACACCTTC.

The rearrangement joins TRBV5-5 to TRBJ1-4, with a possible D match to TRBD1 (5 bases). V lost 0 bases, J lost 0 bases, and 9 bases lay in between. The CDR3 sequence is 16 residues long. Per germline, CDR1 SGHKS and CDR2 YYEKEE (reference sequence). CDR3 amino acids: CASSLEIRATNEKLFF. In DNA form, the CDR3 reads TGTGCCAGCAGCTTGGAGATCAGGGCAACTAATGAAAAACTGTTTTTT.

The J gene is TRBJ2-2, the V gene TRBV4-2; D call uncertain. Germline V gene data show CDR1 as LGHNA and CDR2 as YNFKEQ. The CDR3 is made up of 15 amino acids. Trimming took 4 bases from V and 1 from J, leaving 10 bases between them. This CDR3 reads CASSRDPGNTGELFF. DNA for the CDR3: TGTGCCAGCAGCCGTGACCCGGGGAACACCGGGGAGCTGTTTTTT.

The rearrangement joins TRBV28 to TRBJ2-7; D unclear. In germline, CDR1 is MDHEN, CDR2 SYDVKM. The CDR3 contains 15 residues. V shed 2 bases and J shed 0 bases, with 11 bases lying between them. CDR3 sequence: CASSLGMGSSYEQYF. CDR3 nucleotides: TGTGCCAGCAGTTTAGGTATGGGCAGCTCCTACGAGCAGTACTTC.

This chain links TRBV28 with TRBJ1-4, with 10 bases fitting TRBD1. The CDR3 extends over 17 amino acids. The ends lost 5 bases at V and 4 bases at J; junction bases unmatched: 10. Germline CDR1 is MDHEN and CDR2 is SYDVKM. The CDR3: CASSGQGGSFINEKLFF. Here the CDR3 DNA reads TGTGCCAGCAGTGGACAGGGGGGTTCGTTTATTAATGAAAAACTGTTTTTT. The complete variable domain, with remaining parts taken from reference TRBV28 and TRBJ1-4, reads DVKVTQSSRYLVKRTGEKVFLECVQDMDHENMFWYRQDPGLGLRLIYFSYDVKMKEKGDIPEGYSVSREKKERFSLILESASTNQTSMYLCASSGQGGSFINEKLFFGSGTQLSVL.

V and J are TRBV28 and TRBJ1-1; no definite D call. Between the trimmed V and J ends, which lost 8 bases and 7 bases, there was a span of 14 bases. CDR3 length: 12 amino acids. Germline V lookup: CDR1 MDHEN, CDR2 SYDVKM. The CDR3 region is CASRTVPDEAFF. CDR3 DNA: TGTGCCAGCCGAACAGTACCGGATGAAGCTTTCTTT.

The rearrangement joins TRBV5-3 to TRBJ2-7; D perhaps matches TRBD2 (5 bases). TRBV5-3 is labeled an ORF, and its function is uncertain. The CDR3 extends over 16 amino acids. V gave up 3 bases and J gave up 2 bases, with 18 bases separating them. The DNA of the CDR3 is TGTGCCAGAAGCTGCTACTGTGTAGGAGGAACCTACGAGCAGTACTTC. Protein: CARSCYCVGGTYEQYF.

V usage is TRBV28 and J usage is TRBJ1-2; TRBD1 aligns across 9 bases. The CDR3 is 15 residues long. V was clipped by 5 bases and J by 2 bases; unmatched bases: 6. The germline CDR1 and CDR2 sequences are MDHEN and SYDVKM. The DNA for the CDR3 is TGTGCCAGCAGTCCTTGGGACAGGGCGAACTATGGCTACACCTTC. It specifies CASSPWDRANYGYTF.

This chain uses TRBV20-1 with TRBJ2-7, with D maybe TRBD2 (5 bases). The germline CDR1 and CDR2 sequences are DFQATT and SNEGSKA (reference sequence). The V end lost 3 bases, the J end lost 9 bases, and 12 bases lay between the germline ends. The CDR3 runs 11 residues. The CDR3 protein is CSARGGAGQYF. The CDR3 nucleotides read TGCAGTGCTAGGGGCGGCGCGGGGCAGTACTTC.

This chain joins TRBV14 and TRBJ2-7; the D gene is possibly TRBD2 (5 bases). V lost 3 bases and J lost 6, with 18 bases in between. CDR1 is SGHDN, CDR2 FVKESK, per germline. CDR3 length: 15 amino acids. CDR3 bases: TGTGCCAGCAGCCATCTCCCGGGGAGCCTCACCGAGCAGTACTTC. Protein: CASSHLPGSLTEQYF.

This chain links TRBV27 with TRBJ2-1; TRBD1 matches 7 bases. This CDR3 is built from 14 residues. Trimming took 2 bases from V and 7 from J; bases not matched to a gene: 5. CDR1 and CDR2 from the germline V gene are MNHEY and SMNVEV (reference sequence). The CDR3 region is CASSLNRGWNEQFF. CDR3 DNA sequence: TGTGCCAGCAGTTTAAACAGGGGATGGAATGAGCAGTTCTTC.

The chain joins TRBV30 to TRBJ1-2; D gene ambiguous. CDR3 length: 13 amino acids. V lost 0 bases to trimming and J lost 4 bases, with 9 bases between them. Per germline, CDR1 GTSNPN and CDR2 SVGIG (reference sequence). CDR3 residues: CAWSVGEGYGYTF. As DNA, the CDR3 is TGTGCCTGGAGTGTTGGGGAGGGCTATGGCTACACCTTC. The full variable domain, rest sourced from reference TRBV30 and TRBJ1-2, is SQTIHQWPATLVQPVGSPLSLECTVEGTSNPNLYWYRQAAGRGLQLLFYSVGIGQISSEVPQNLSASRPQDRQFILSSKKLLLSDSGFYLCAWSVGEGYGYTFGSGTRLTVV.

The V gene is TRBV5-1, the J gene TRBJ2-7, with D perhaps matching TRBD1 (5 bases). The CDR3 is made up of 14 amino acids. Germline V lookup: CDR1 SGHRS, CDR2 YFSETQ. The V gene lost 7 bases and the J gene lost 3 bases, with 17 bases spanning the gap. The CDR3 DNA is TGCGCCAGCGGGGCTGATGGTGGCTACTACGAGCAGTACTTC. The encoded protein is CASGADGGYYEQYF.

In its sample, this clone was seen a few times. The V gene is TRBV10-1, the J gene TRBJ2-6; 7 nucleotides line up with TRBD1. The CDR3 extends over 17 amino acids. The germline gives CDR1 WNHNN, CDR2 SYGVQD (reference sequence). J lost 0 bases, V lost 2 bases, and 4 bases had no gene match. The CDR3 region has the DNA TGCGCCAGCAGTGAGGGGACAGTTAGCTCTGGGGCCAACGTCCTGACTTTC. Its translation is CASSEGTVSSGANVLTF.

V gene TRBV9 combines with J gene TRBJ1-6, with 7 bases identical to TRBD1. The length of the CDR3 is 16 residues. Trimming at V came to 3 bases and at J to 9 bases, leaving 12 bases not matched to a gene. Germline-derived CDR1 and CDR2 are SGDLS and YYNGEE. The CDR3 here is CASSAPGGGWSSPLHF. The DNA for the CDR3 is TGTGCCAGCAGCGCCCCAGGAGGGGGCTGGAGTTCACCCCTCCACTTT.

This chain joins TRBV19 and TRBJ2-3; tentative D call: TRBD1 (6 bases). Germline lookup yields CDR1 LNHDA and CDR2 SQIVND (reference sequence). The V gene lost 8 bases and the J gene lost 8 bases, with 20 bases spanning the gap. This CDR3 is 14 amino acids long. CDR3 coding DNA: TGTGCCAGTCAAGGGGGTTGGGGGCTCGGTACGCAGTATTTT. Protein: CASQGGWGLGTQYF.

The chain has TRBV5-1 and TRBJ2-1, with 8 nucleotides matching TRBD1. Germline V gene sequence: CDR1 SGHRS, CDR2 YFSETQ. Trimming took 4 bases from V and 8 from J; bases not matched to a gene: 5. The CDR3 sequence is 13 residues long. The CDR3, as DNA: TGCGCCAGCAGCCCAGGGGGCATCGATGAGCAGTTCTTC. This codes for CASSPGGIDEQFF.

The chain couples TRBV4-1 to TRBJ1-5; 10 bases align to TRBD1. V lost 0 bases and J lost 2; bases outside the gene matches: 4. Germline V gene sequence: CDR1 MGHRA, CDR2 YSYEKL. There are 17 residues in the CDR3. The DNA of the CDR3 is TGCGCCAGCAGCCAAGAGGGACAGGGGTTGGGCAATCAGCCCCAGCATTTT. Its translation: CASSQEGQGLGNQPQHF.

This chain connects TRBV6-5 to TRBJ2-6, with 7 nucleotides matching TRBD1. Germline-derived CDR1 and CDR2 are MNHEY and SVGAGI. J was trimmed by 4 bases and V by 2 bases; bases with no gene match: 5. The CDR3 has 16 residues. CDR3 DNA: TGTGCCAGCAGTTACATTAGGGGGCAAGGGGCCAACGTCCTGACTTTC. It specifies CASSYIRGQGANVLTF.

The V call is TRBV5-1, the J call TRBJ2-5, with 8 bases fitting TRBD2. CDR1 is SGHRS, CDR2 YFSETQ, per germline. V shed 4 bases and J 4 bases; nucleotides not matched to a gene: 6. The length of the CDR3 is 14 residues. CDR3 loop: CASSPGGAGETQYF. The CDR3 nucleotides read TGCGCCAGCAGCCCCGGGGGGGCGGGAGAGACCCAGTACTTC.

This sequence joins TRBV10-3 and TRBJ2-5, with a possible D match to TRBD2 (6 bases). The germline V gene has CDR1 ENHRY and CDR2 SYGVKD. The CDR3 spans 14 residues. Trimming pared 8 bases from V and 5 bases from J, leaving 18 bases between. Written as DNA, the CDR3 is TGTGCCATCTCCCCCGCGGGCGGGATCGAGACCCAGTACTTC. Translating gives CAISPAGGIETQYF.

The chain joins TRBV3-1 (or the pseudogene TRBV3-2) to TRBJ2-1; TRBD2 aligns across 14 bases. Germline CDR1 reads LGHDT; CDR2 reads YNNKEL (reference sequence). The CDR3 spans 17 residues. Unmatched junction bases numbered 9, after V lost 4 bases and J lost 7 bases. The DNA of the CDR3 is TGTGCCAGCAGCCCTATGACTAGCGGGGGGGTCCTAAATGAGCAGTTCTTC. Amino acid sequence: CASSPMTSGGVLNEQFF.

The V gene is TRBV7-9, the J gene TRBJ2-2, with TRBD1 matching 7 bases. CDR3 size: 13 residues. Germline lookup yields CDR1 SEHNR and CDR2 FQNEAQ (reference sequence). The junction had 3 bases not matched to a gene; V was cut back by 8 bases and J by 3 bases. The CDR3 loop is CASRDSYTGELFF. Here the CDR3 DNA reads TGTGCCAGCCGGGACAGTTACACCGGGGAGCTGTTTTTT.

The chain links TRBV5-1 to TRBJ2-7; maybe TRBD1 (6 bases). CDR3 length: 17 residues. Germline loops: CDR1 SGHRS, CDR2 YFSETQ. V was trimmed by 7 bases and J by 5 bases, leaving 28 bases between them. The CDR3 region is CASPPVSGAGAGNEQYF. The CDR3 DNA follows: TGCGCCAGCCCTCCCGTAAGTGGAGCAGGGGCCGGAAACGAGCAGTACTTC.

This chain uses TRBV30 with TRBJ1-1; D is perhaps TRBD1 (6 bases). The germline CDR1 and CDR2 sequences are GTSNPN and SVGIG (reference sequence). The CDR3 spans 13 residues. V lost 2 bases, J lost 1 base, and 8 bases lay in between. The CDR3 nucleotides read TGTGCCTGGAGTTGGGGACAGAACACTGAAGCTTTCTTT. The encoded protein is CAWSWGQNTEAFF. Supplemented by reference TRBV30 and TRBJ1-1, the full variable domain reads SQTIHQWPATLVQPVGSPLSLECTVEGTSNPNLYWYRQAAGRGLQLLFYSVGIGQISSEVPQNLSASRPQDRQFILSSKKLLLSDSGFYLCAWSWGQNTEAFFGQGTRLTVV.

This sequence joins TRBV5-4 and TRBJ1-2; no definite D call. V dropped 4 bases and J dropped 0 bases, with 7 bases sitting between them. In germline, CDR1 is SGHNT, CDR2 YYREEE (reference sequence). The CDR3 sequence is 13 residues long. The CDR3 protein is CASSATTNYGYTF. CDR3 DNA sequence: TGTGCCAGCAGCGCGACAACTAACTATGGCTACACCTTC.